This TCR beta chain was observed in a study of blood T cells in healthy people across ages. This CDR3 spans 20 amino acids. The trim removed 3 bases at V and 0 bases at J, leaving 17 bases unmatched. The germline V gene encodes CDR1 DFQATT and CDR2 SNEGSKA (reference sequence). The second PCR ran about 6 to 12 cycles with a sample-barcoded 5' primer and J-beta primers. TCRdb fed the 5' RACE reads into MiXCR, producing one record per CDR3 protein. The sample includes about 1.8 million distinct CDR3 sequences, around 48% of them seen just once. This clonotype originated in a woman aged 40 to 55 in good health. The sequenced sample consisted of blood. The chain recombines TRBV20-1 with TRBJ1-1; 12 positions agree with TRBD1. CDR3 nucleotides: TGCAGTGCTAGTGACATCGGGACAGGGGGCAACTCTGACATGAACACTGAAGCTTTCTTT. Its translation: CSASDIGTGGNSDMNTEAFF.